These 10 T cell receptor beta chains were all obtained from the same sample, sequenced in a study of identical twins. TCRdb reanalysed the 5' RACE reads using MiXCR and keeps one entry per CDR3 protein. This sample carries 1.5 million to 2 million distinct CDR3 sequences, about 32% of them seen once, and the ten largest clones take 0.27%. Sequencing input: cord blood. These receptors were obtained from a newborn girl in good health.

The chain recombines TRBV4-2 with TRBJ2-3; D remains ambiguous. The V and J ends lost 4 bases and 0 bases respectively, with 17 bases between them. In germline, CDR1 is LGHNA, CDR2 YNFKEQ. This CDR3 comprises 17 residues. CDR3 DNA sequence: TGTGCCAGCAGCCCATACGTGGGCGGTACTAGCACAGATACGCAGTATTTT. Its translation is CASSPYVGGTSTDTQYF.

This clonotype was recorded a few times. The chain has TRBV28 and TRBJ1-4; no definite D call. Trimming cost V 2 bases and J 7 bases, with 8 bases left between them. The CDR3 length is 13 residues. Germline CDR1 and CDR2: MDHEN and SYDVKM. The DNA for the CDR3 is TGTGCCAGCAGTTTAGTGGGTTTTGAAAAACTGTTTTTT. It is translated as CASSLVGFEKLFF.

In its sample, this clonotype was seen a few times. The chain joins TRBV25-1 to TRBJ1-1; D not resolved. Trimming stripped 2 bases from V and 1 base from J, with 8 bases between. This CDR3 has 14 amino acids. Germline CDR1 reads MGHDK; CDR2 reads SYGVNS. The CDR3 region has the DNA TGTGCCAGCAGTGAACGACGGGCGAACACTGAAGCTTTCTTT. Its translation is CASSERRANTEAFF.

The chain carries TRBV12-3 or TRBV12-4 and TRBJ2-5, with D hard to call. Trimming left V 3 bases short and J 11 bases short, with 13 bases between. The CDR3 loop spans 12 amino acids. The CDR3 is CASSFSPNEQYF. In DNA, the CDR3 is TGTGCCAGCAGTTTCTCCCCAAATGAGCAGTACTTC.

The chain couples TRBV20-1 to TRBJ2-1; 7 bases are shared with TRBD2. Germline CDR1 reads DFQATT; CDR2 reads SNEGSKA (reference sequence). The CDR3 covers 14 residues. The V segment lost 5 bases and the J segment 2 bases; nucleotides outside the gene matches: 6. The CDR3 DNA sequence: TGCAGTGCTCTCGGACTAGAGGCCTACAATGAGCAGTTCTTC. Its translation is CSALGLEAYNEQFF.

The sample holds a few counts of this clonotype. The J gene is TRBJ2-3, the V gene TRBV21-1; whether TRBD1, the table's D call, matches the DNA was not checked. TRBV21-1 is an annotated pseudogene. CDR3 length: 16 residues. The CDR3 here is CASRGTPTIPTDTQYF. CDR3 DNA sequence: TGTGCCAGCCGGGGGACCCCTACAATACCCACAGATACGCAGTATTTT.

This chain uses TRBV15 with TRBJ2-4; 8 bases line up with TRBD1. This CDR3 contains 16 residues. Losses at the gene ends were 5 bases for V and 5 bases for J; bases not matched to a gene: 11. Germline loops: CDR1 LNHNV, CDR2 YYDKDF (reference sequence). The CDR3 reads CATSGAYGTGENIQYF. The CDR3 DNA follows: TGTGCCACCAGCGGAGCCTACGGGACAGGAGAAAACATTCAGTACTTC.

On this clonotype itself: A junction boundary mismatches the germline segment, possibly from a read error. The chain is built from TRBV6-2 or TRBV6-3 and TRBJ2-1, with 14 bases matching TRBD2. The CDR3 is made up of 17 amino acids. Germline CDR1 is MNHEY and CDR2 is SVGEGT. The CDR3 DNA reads TGTGCCAGCAGTCACGGGACTAGCGGGAGACTTTACAATGGGCAGTTCTTC. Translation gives CASSHGTSGRLYNGQFF.

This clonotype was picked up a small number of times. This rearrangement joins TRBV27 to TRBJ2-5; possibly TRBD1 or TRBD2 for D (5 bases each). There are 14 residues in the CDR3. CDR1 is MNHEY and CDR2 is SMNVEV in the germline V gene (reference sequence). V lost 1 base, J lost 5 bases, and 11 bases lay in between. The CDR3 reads CASSLWGMRETQYF. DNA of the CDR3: TGTGCCAGCAGTTTATGGGGGATGAGGGAGACCCAGTACTTC.

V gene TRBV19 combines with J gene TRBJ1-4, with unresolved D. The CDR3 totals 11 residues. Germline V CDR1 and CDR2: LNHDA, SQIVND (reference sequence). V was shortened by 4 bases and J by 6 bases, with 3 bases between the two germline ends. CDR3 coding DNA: TGTGCCAGTAGTAACGATGAAAAACTGTTTTTT. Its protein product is CASSNDEKLFF.